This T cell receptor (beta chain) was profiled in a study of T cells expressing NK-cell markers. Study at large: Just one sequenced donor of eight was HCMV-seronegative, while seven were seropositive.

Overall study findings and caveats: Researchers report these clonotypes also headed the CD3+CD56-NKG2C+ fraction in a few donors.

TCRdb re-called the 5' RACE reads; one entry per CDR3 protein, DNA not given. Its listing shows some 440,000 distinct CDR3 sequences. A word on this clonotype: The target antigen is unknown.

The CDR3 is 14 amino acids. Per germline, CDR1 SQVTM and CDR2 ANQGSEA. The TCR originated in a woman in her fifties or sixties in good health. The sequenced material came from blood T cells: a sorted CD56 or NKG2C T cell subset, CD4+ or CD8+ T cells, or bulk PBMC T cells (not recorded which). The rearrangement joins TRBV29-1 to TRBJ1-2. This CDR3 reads CSVDRLMANYGYTF.